These 3 T cell receptor beta chains were all obtained from the same sample, sequenced in a study of long-term antiretroviral therapy in people with HIV. Runs used v3.0 of the immunoSEQ assay and were done at survey level. Clones were sequenced by immunoSEQ multiplex PCR, and TCRdb holds only the in-frame ones, with some missing. The data hold fewer than 35,000 clones, with about 81% observed a single time. Sequencing used unsorted PBMCs, obtained 2.9 years after starting antiretroviral therapy. The source of these receptors is a man between 45 and 60 years old with HIV.

This clone was picked up a small number of times. The V gene is TRBV6-1, the J gene TRBJ2-7; TRBD1 is a possible D gene (6 bases). Trimming shortened V by 3 bases and J by 7 bases, and 19 bases separated the two germline ends. The CDR3 is 15 residues long. From germline, CDR1 is MNHNS and CDR2 SASEGT. CDR3 amino acids: CASSDASGQPGEQYF. CDR3 nucleotide sequence: TGTGCCAGCAGTGATGCATCTGGACAGCCGGGAGAGCAGTACTTC.

The rearrangement uses TRBV9 and TRBJ2-1; 9 bases line up with TRBD2. The length of the CDR3 is 14 residues. In germline, CDR1 is SGDLS, CDR2 YYNGEE. J was trimmed by 4 bases and V by 4 bases; bases with no gene match: 3. CDR3: CASSPAGGYNEQFF. CDR3 nucleotides: TGTGCCAGCAGCCCGGCGGGGGGGTACAATGAGCAGTTCTTC. The variable domain in full, completed from reference TRBV9 and TRBJ2-1, reads DSGVTQTPKHLITATGQRVTLRCSPRSGDLSVYWYQQSLDQGLQFLIQYYNGEERAKGNILERFSAQQFPDLHSELNLSSLELGDSALYFCASSPAGGYNEQFFGPGTRLTVL.

The rearrangement joins TRBV5-5 to TRBJ1-6, with no clear D. The CDR3 length is 13 residues. V was trimmed by 3 bases and J by 10 bases, leaving 11 bases between them. The germline V gene has CDR1 SGHKS and CDR2 YYEKEE (reference sequence). The CDR3, as DNA: TGTGCCAGCAGCTCCCTAGGGCCCTCACCCCTCCACTTT. As protein: CASSSLGPSPLHF.